These T cell receptor beta chains were read from a single sample in a study of response to subunit inactivated influenza vaccine. Using its own MiXCR run on the RT-PCR reads, TCRdb lists one record per CDR3 protein. The profile covers about 800,000 distinct CDR3 sequences, with 21% appearing a single time and 10% taken by the ten largest. The source was PBMCs from blood, collected about 5 days after vaccination. These receptors were collected from a man aged 45 to 65 who received an inactivated influenza vaccine. Both conserved end residues are part of each CDR3. A D gene is named only where the DNA matches it firmly. Expanded clones are given a class, and other clones once, few, many or no size at all.

J,D,V,size,DNA,CDR3
TRBJ2-4,TRBD1,TRBV4-2,NA,TGTGCCAGCAGCCCCCTGGGTGGCGGGACAGGGAGGGACATTCAGTACTTC,CASSPLGGGTGRDIQYF
TRBJ1-5,TRBD1,TRBV12-3/TRBV12-4,few,TGTGCCAGCAGTTTCGGACAGGGCAGTGGAGAAGGCCAGCCCCAGCATTTT,CASSFGQGSGEGQPQHF
TRBJ2-1,NA,TRBV5-1,few,TGCGCCAGCAGCCGGGGTCGTGAGCAGTTCTTC,CASSRGREQFF
TRBJ1-4,NA,TRBV29-1,many,TGCAGCGTTGAACCGCGGGGGTCTAATGAAAAACTGTTTTTT,CSVEPRGSNEKLFF
TRBJ1-1,NA,TRBV11-2,NA,TGTGCCAGCAAGGCGTGGGAGCTGGAAGCTTTCTTT,CASKAWELEAFF
TRBJ2-7,NA,TRBV6-2/TRBV6-3,NA,TGTGCCAGCACGTTTGGTAAAACCTACGAGCAGTACTTC,CASTFGKTYEQYF
TRBJ2-1,NA,TRBV2,few,TGTGCCAGCAGTGAGGATGCGGGGACATTCGTGGAGTTCTTC,CASSEDAGTFVEFF
TRBJ2-3,NA,TRBV5-1,few,TGCGCCAGCAGCTTGGGAACCTCATCTAGCACAGATACGCAGTATTTT,CASSLGTSSSTDTQYF
TRBJ1-5,NA,TRBV7-2,few,TGTGCCAGCAGCTTAGTTAGTGGTCAGCCCCAGCATTTT,CASSLVSGQPQHF
TRBJ2-5,NA,TRBV7-2,few,TGTGCCAGCAGCTTCTCTGGGCCCCCAGAGACCCAGTACTTC,CASSFSGPPETQYF
TRBJ2-7,NA,TRBV25-1,NA,TGTGCCAGCAGTGAATATAGGTCGGGTCAGTACTTC,CASSEYRSGQYF
TRBJ2-7,TRBD2,TRBV10-3,few,TGTGCCATCAGTGAGGTGGGGGGGGCCTACGAGCAGTACTTC,CAISEVGGAYEQYF
TRBJ2-5,TRBD2,TRBV10-2,NA,TGCGCCAGCAGTGCCCTAGCGGGGGGGCGGGAGACCCAGTACTTC,CASSALAGGRETQYF
TRBJ2-5,NA,TRBV5-1,few,TGCGCCAGCAGCTTGGACCGAATGGAGACCCAGTACTTC,CASSLDRMETQYF
TRBJ2-3,TRBD2,TRBV10-3,NA,TGTGCCATCAGTGGGGCTAGCGGGAAGACAGATACGCAGTATTTT,CAISGASGKTDTQYF
TRBJ1-2,TRBD1,TRBV5-1,NA,TGCGCCAGCAGCAGGACAGGGCCTGCGTCTGCGGTATACTGTGGCTACACCTTC,CASSRTGPASAVYCGYTF
TRBJ2-1,NA,TRBV7-9,NA,TGTGCCAGCAGCTACTGGGACCTGAGGGACCATGAGCAGTTCTTC,CASSYWDLRDHEQFF
TRBJ1-4,NA,TRBV5-1,few,TGCGCCAGCAGCTTGGGTGCTGAAAAACTGTTTTTT,CASSLGAEKLFF
TRBJ2-7,TRBD1,TRBV5-1,NA,TGCGCCAGCAGCTCGACAGGGGGGCCTTTGGAGCAGTACTTC,CASSSTGGPLEQYF
TRBJ2-7,TRBD1,TRBV12-3/TRBV12-4,NA,TGTGCCAGCAGTTTCGTCTTTGGACAGGGGGAGCAGTACTTC,CASSFVFGQGEQYF
TRBJ2-1,NA,TRBV6-2/TRBV6-3,NA,TGTGCCAGCAGTTACCCCGAGATAAGCGCAAGCTCCTACAATGAGCAGTTCTTC,CASSYPEISASSYNEQFF
TRBJ2-2,NA,TRBV28,NA,TGTGCCAGCAGAAGTGCCCTACTCCGGGACAACACCGGGGAGCTGTTTTTT,CASRSALLRDNTGELFF
TRBJ1-1,NA,TRBV2,few,TGTGCCAGCGTCCCGATGATGAACACTGAAGCTTTCTTT,CASVPMMNTEAFF
TRBJ2-1,TRBD2,TRBV6-2/TRBV6-3,few,TGTGCCAGCAGTCCGGGACTAGCGACCTACAATGAGCAGTTCTTC,CASSPGLATYNEQFF
TRBJ2-1,NA,TRBV5-1,NA,TGCGCCAGCAGCAACGGCGGCACTAAGTACAATGAGCAGTTCTTC,CASSNGGTKYNEQFF
TRBJ2-4,TRBD1,TRBV24-1,NA,TGTGCCACCAGTCAGGGGGCAGACATTCAGTACTTC,CATSQGADIQYF
TRBJ2-7,NA,TRBV20-1,few,TGCAGTGCTAGGGACGTCATATCGACGTTGCCCCTCTTC,CSARDVISTLPLF
TRBJ2-7,NA,TRBV7-2,NA,TGTGCCAGCAGGCAGAGTTCAGGGCAGCAGTACTTC,CASRQSSGQQYF
TRBJ1-5,TRBD1,TRBV12-3/TRBV12-4,few,TGTGCCAGCAGTCCGGACAGGGTACAGCCCCAGCATTTT,CASSPDRVQPQHF
TRBJ2-5,NA,TRBV10-3,NA,TGTGCCATCAGTGAGTCGGCAGGGTTGGGAGAGACCCAGTACTTC,CAISESAGLGETQYF
TRBJ2-7,NA,TRBV2,NA,TGTGCCAGCAAACTCTCGGGCTCCTACGAGCAGTACTTC,CASKLSGSYEQYF
TRBJ1-1,NA,TRBV7-9,NA,TGTGCCAGCAGCCCCGGGACCGGGGCCCCTGAAGCTTTCTTT,CASSPGTGAPEAFF
TRBJ2-1,NA,TRBV7-2,NA,TGTGCCAGCAGCCCAATGGGGGGTGAGCAGTTCTTC,CASSPMGGEQFF
TRBJ2-7,NA,TRBV12-3/TRBV12-4,NA,TGTGCCAGCACCCTGTGGGGCGGCTACGAGCAGTACTTC,CASTLWGGYEQYF
TRBJ2-5,TRBD2,TRBV10-3,few,TGTGCCATCACCCCGGGACTAGGAGCAGAGACCCAGTACTTC,CAITPGLGAETQYF
TRBJ1-2,NA,TRBV7-6,NA,TGTGCCAGCAGCCAAATAAGCAGACGTTTAGAAGGGGGCTACACCTTC,CASSQISRRLEGGYTF
TRBJ1-3,TRBD1,TRBV3-1,few,TGTGCCAGCAGCCCCAGGGGGGGAAACACCATATATTTT,CASSPRGGNTIYF
TRBJ2-7,TRBD2,TRBV7-9,NA,TGTGCCAGCAGCTTGGACCCCGTACTAGCGGGAGTGGAGTACTTC,CASSLDPVLAGVEYF
TRBJ2-3,NA,TRBV6-2/TRBV6-3,NA,TGTGCCAGCAGAACCGGGGGAAGACCTACGCAGTATTTT,CASRTGGRPTQYF
TRBJ2-3,TRBD2,TRBV12-3/TRBV12-4,few,TGTGCCAGCAGTAATAGCGGGGGGAGCACAGATACGCAGTATTTT,CASSNSGGSTDTQYF
TRBJ1-6,NA,TRBV4-1,few,TGCGCCAGCAGCCAAGACAACCTCGGGAATTCACCCCTCCACTTT,CASSQDNLGNSPLHF
TRBJ2-5,NA,TRBV25-1,NA,TGTGCCAGCAGTGAATACTCGCTAACGGCCCAGTACTTC,CASSEYSLTAQYF
TRBJ1-5,NA,TRBV21-1,few,TGTGCCAGCAGCCAAGGGGACGGGGCAGATCAGCCCCAGCATTTT,CASSQGDGADQPQHF
TRBJ2-7,TRBD2,TRBV2,few,TGTGCCAGCAGGTCCCAGACTAGCGGGGATTCCTACGAGCAGTACTTC,CASRSQTSGDSYEQYF
TRBJ2-2,TRBD2,TRBV7-7,NA,TGTGCTAGCAGCTATAGACTAGCGACGGGCACCGGGGAGCTGTTTTTT,CASSYRLATGTGELFF
TRBJ1-1,NA,TRBV7-2,NA,TGTGCCAGCAGCTTAGTCGAGGGCCAGAACACTGAAGCTTTCTTT,CASSLVEGQNTEAFF
TRBJ2-5,TRBD2,TRBV7-2,NA,TGTGCCAGCAGCTTAACTAGGCGGGGGGGTTCAGAGACCCAGTACTTC,CASSLTRRGGSETQYF
TRBJ2-7,NA,TRBV20-1,few,TGCAGTGCGCACGACATAAACGGCCTTTACGAGCAGTACTTC,CSAHDINGLYEQYF
TRBJ2-3,TRBD2,TRBV3-1,few,TGTGCCAGCAGCCAAGTCGCGGGGGGGACGTCCACAGATACGCAGTATTTT,CASSQVAGGTSTDTQYF
TRBJ2-1,NA,TRBV4-1,NA,TGCGCCAGCAGCCAAGTAATTGGGTTCAGGGACCCCTACAATGAGCAGTTCTTC,CASSQVIGFRDPYNEQFF
TRBJ1-1,NA,TRBV27,NA,TGTGCCAGTATAAGGACAGCTATAGGGACTGAAGCTTTCTTT,CASIRTAIGTEAFF
TRBJ2-7,NA,TRBV12-3/TRBV12-4,few,TGTGCCAGCAGCCCCTCGACGGGCATCGACGAGCAGTACTTC,CASSPSTGIDEQYF
TRBJ1-1,TRBD1,TRBV20-1,few,TGCAGGGCTGACAGGGGTGATGACACTGAAGCTTTCTTT,CRADRGDDTEAFF
TRBJ2-1,TRBD2,TRBV7-2,NA,TGTGCCAGCAGCTACTATAGCGGGGAAGTAAATGAGCAGTTCTTC,CASSYYSGEVNEQFF
TRBJ1-1,NA,TRBV10-3,NA,TGTGCCATCACCGAACAGGAACGGGGGACTGAAGCTTTCTTT,CAITEQERGTEAFF